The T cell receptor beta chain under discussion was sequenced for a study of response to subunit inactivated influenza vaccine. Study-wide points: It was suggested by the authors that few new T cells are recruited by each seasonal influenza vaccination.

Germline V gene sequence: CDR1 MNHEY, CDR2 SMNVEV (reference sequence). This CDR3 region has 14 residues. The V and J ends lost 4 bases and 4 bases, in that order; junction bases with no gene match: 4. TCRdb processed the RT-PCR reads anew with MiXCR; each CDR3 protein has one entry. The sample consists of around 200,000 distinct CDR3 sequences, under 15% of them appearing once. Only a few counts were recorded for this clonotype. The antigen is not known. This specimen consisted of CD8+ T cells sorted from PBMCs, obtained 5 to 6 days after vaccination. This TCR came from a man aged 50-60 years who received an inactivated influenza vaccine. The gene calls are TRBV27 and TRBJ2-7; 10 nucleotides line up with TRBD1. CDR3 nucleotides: TGTGCCAGCAGTTCGGGACAGGGGCGGTACGAGCAGTACTTC. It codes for CASSSGQGRYEQYF.